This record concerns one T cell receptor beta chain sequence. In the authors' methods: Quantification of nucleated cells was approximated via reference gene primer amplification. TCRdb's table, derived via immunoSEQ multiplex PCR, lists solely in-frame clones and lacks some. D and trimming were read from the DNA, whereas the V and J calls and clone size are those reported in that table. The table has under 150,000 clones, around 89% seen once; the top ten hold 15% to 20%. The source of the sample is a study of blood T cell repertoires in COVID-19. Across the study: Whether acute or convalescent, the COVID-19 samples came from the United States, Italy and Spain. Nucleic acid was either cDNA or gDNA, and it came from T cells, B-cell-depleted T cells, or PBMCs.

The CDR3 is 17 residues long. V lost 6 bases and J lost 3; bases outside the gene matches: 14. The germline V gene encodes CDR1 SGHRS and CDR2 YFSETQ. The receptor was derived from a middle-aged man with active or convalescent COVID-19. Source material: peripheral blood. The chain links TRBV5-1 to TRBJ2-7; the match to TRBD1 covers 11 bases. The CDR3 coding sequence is TGCGCCAGCACGGACTCCGGGACAGGGGGTTCTAACTACGAGCAGTACTTC. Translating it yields CASTDSGTGGSNYEQYF.